This TCR beta chain appears in the sequencing data of a study of T cells after yellow fever vaccination. Turning to the study itself: Where fractions had low cell numbers, libraries were prepared from them with the SMART-Seq v4 Ultra Low Input RNA kit. Broader study findings: Booster samples showed a return of most primary-vaccination clones (roughly 96% CD4, about 85% CD8). Peaking on day 5 versus 15, the secondary response was faster but weaker.

This clonotype was counted between two and nine times. The antigen is undetermined. TCRdb reprocessed the 5' RACE reads via MiXCR and lists one record per CDR3 protein. The table shows roughly 520,000 distinct CDR3 sequences, with about a fifth occurring only once. V gave up 3 bases and J gave up 2 bases, with 13 bases separating them. The CDR3 is 15 residues long. This receptor was obtained from a man younger than 35 who received the YFV17D yellow fever vaccine. The sample in question was PBMCs, obtained roughly 20 days after the first yellow fever vaccination. The V gene is TRBV12-3 or TRBV12-4, the J gene TRBJ1-1; D is uncertain. The CDR3 loop reads CASSLASGTNTEAFF. The CDR3 DNA follows: TGTGCCAGCAGTTTGGCCTCCGGAACTAACACTGAAGCTTTCTTT.